The text below deals with one TCR beta chain. The sample comes from a study of blood T cell repertoires in COVID-19. The overall study: Donors in the United States, Italy and Spain gave samples during acute or convalescent COVID-19. Nucleic acid was either cDNA or gDNA, and it came from T cells, B-cell-depleted T cells, or PBMCs.

Libraries were prepared by immunoSEQ multiplex PCR; TCRdb keeps only in-frame clonotypes and omits some of them. The sample comprises under 300,000 clones, around four fifths of which are singletons, and under 5% rests with the top ten. V was cut by 6 bases and J by 5 bases, with 10 bases left in between. The CDR3 covers 12 residues. Germline values: CDR1 MNHEY, CDR2 SVGAGI. The chain uses TRBV6-5 and TRBJ1-2, with unresolved D. The specimen sequenced was peripheral blood. This TCR derives from a man aged 50 or older with acute or convalescent COVID-19. The CDR3: CASSQDSYGYTF. The CDR3 DNA follows: TGTGCCAGCAGCCAAGACTCGTATGGCTACACCTTC.